This T cell receptor (beta chain) comes out of a study of response to subunit inactivated influenza vaccine. Germline V CDR1 and CDR2: SGHRS, YFSETQ. The CDR3 is 16 residues long. The germline V and J ends were trimmed by 3 bases and 1 base, with 16 bases remaining between them. Points from the study as a whole: The study's authors posited that every seasonal influenza vaccination enlists few new T cells.

In the case of this clonotype: Its antigen is unknown.

TCRdb used MiXCR to reprocess the RT-PCR reads, holding one entry per CDR3 protein. Among about 800,000 distinct CDR3 sequences listed, approximately 22% were seen once. Source: PBMCs from blood, taken 5 to 6 days after vaccination. The origin of this receptor is a man aged 50 or older who received an inactivated influenza vaccine. This chain joins TRBV5-1 and TRBJ2-5; tentatively, D is TRBD1 (5 bases). For the CDR3, the DNA is TGCGCCAGCAGCTCCAATGTAAGGGGCCCCCAAGAGACCCAGTACTTC. This sequence encodes CASSSNVRGPQETQYF.